This T cell receptor beta chain was recovered during a study of cytomegalovirus exposure and HLA in healthy donors. Concerning this clone: The target antigen is unknown.

The germline V gene has CDR1 SGHRS and CDR2 YFSETQ. CDR3 length: 13 amino acids. The V end lost 5 bases, the J end lost 3 bases, and 12 bases lay between the germline ends. The study, taken as a whole, reports: The availability of immune exposure information extended only to CMV serostatus. As was reported, the HLA-A and HLA-B alleles of most subjects were accurately predicted from TCR beta sequences. 150 to 200 TCR beta chains were listed as cytomegalovirus-associated.

PCR employed 60 Vbeta and 13 Jbeta primers. Data came from immunoSEQ multiplex PCR; TCRdb stores just in-frame clones and leaves some out. Of fewer than 30,000 clones in the sample, roughly 60% were seen once. The clonotype comes from a male donor in good health and CMV-seropositive. Sequenced: PBMCs. The chain is built from TRBV5-1 and TRBJ2-7, with D possibly matching TRBD1 (6 bases). CDR3 loop: CASSRKQGYEQYF. Here the CDR3 DNA reads TGCGCCAGCAGTCGTAAACAGGGCTACGAGCAGTACTTC.